A selection of T cell receptor beta chains follows, all from one sample in a study of regulatory and conventional T cells in RAG deficiency. Using immunoSEQ multiplex PCR, the repertoire was profiled, and TCRdb retains in-frame clones only, with some absent. The data show roughly 20,000 clones, over 80% seen once. In addition, the sample was reused for a study of regulatory T cells.

Input material: Tregs sorted from blood. All receptors come from a human donor in good health. The CDR3 runs from the conserved cysteine through the conserved F or W. D genes are given only for firm matches. Clone sizes are given selectively: once, few, many, or a class where the clone is expanded.

clone_size | j_call | d_call | v_call | cdr3_aa | cdr3_nt
- | TRBJ2-5 | TRBD2 | TRBV5-1 | CASSLMSLAGAETQYF | TGCGCCAGCAGCTTGATGAGCCTAGCGGGAGCCGAGACCCAGTACTTC
- | TRBJ2-7 | TRBD2 | TRBV28 | CASSFPGLAGNNEQYF | TGTGCCAGCAGTTTTCCAGGACTAGCGGGAAATAACGAGCAGTACTTC
- | TRBJ1-2 | TRBD1 | TRBV6-1 | CASSIGGRGYGYTF | TGTGCCAGCAGTATAGGGGGCCGAGGCTATGGCTACACCTTC
- | TRBJ2-7 | - | TRBV6-1 | CASSEASAGRREQYF | TGTGCCAGCAGTGAAGCGTCGGCAGGGCGGAGGGAGCAGTACTTC
- | TRBJ2-1 | TRBD2 | TRBV19 | CASSAFGGTTFF | TGTGCCAGTAGCGCGTTTGGCGGGACTACGTTCTTC
- | TRBJ1-1 | - | TRBV14 | CASSQVLGTEAFF | TGTGCCAGCAGCCAAGTCCTCGGCACTGAAGCTTTCTTT
- | TRBJ1-1 | - | TRBV10-1 | CASSESTGVGTEAFF | TGCGCCAGCAGTGAGTCGACGGGGGTAGGCACTGAAGCTTTCTTT
- | TRBJ1-1 | TRBD1 | TRBV5-1 | CASSLDRGGTEAFF | TGCGCCAGCAGCTTGGACAGGGGTGGAACTGAAGCTTTCTTT
- | TRBJ1-1 | - | TRBV7-3 | CASSLSQGRNTEAFF | TGTGCCAGCAGCTTATCACAGGGAAGGAACACTGAAGCTTTCTTT
- | TRBJ1-1 | - | TRBV10-1 | CASRRSGNTEAFF | TGCGCCAGCAGACGTTCAGGGAACACTGAAGCTTTCTTT
- | TRBJ2-1 | - | TRBV19 | CASSGGYNEQFF | TGTGCCAGTAGTGGGGGGTACAATGAGCAGTTCTTC
- | TRBJ2-1 | - | TRBV6-1 | CASSEALAAGDEQFF | TGTGCCAGCAGTGAAGCTTTGGCGGCTGGGGATGAGCAGTTCTTC
once | TRBJ1-2 | - | TRBV19 | CASSIDANGQSYGYTF | TGTGCCAGTAGTATAGACGCAAACGGACAGAGCTATGGCTACACCTTC
- | TRBJ2-3 | - | TRBV10-1 | CASSEPPLVDTQYF | TGCGCCAGCAGTGAGCCTCCTCTGGTAGATACGCAGTATTTT
- | TRBJ1-2 | - | TRBV5-1 | CASSLEGQNYGYTF | TGCGCCAGCAGCTTGGAGGGACAAAACTATGGCTACACCTTC